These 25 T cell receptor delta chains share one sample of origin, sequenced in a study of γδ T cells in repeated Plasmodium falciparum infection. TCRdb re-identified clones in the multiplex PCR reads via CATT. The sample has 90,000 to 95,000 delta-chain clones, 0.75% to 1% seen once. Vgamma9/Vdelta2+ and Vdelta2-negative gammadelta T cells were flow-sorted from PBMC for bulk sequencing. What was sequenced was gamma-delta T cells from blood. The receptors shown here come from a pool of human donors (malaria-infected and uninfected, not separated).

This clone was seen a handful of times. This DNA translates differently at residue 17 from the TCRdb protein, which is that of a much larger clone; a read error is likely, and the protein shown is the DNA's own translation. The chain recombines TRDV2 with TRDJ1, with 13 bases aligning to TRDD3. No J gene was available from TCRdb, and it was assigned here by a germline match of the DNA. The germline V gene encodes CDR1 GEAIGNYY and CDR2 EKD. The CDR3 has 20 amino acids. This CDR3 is CACDTVQLLGDTGYTDRLIF. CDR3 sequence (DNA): TGTGCCTGTGACACCGTCCAACTACTGGGGGATACGGGGTACACCGATAGACTCATCTTT.

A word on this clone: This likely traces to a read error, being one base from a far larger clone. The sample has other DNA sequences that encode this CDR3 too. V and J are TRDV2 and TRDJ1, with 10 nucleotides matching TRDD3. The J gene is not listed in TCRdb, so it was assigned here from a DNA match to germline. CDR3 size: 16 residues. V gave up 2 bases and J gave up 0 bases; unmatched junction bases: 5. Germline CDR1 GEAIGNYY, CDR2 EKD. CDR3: CACDKLGDGYTDKLIF. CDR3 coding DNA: TGTGCCTGTGACAAACTGGGGGATGGCTACACCGATAAACTCATCTTT.

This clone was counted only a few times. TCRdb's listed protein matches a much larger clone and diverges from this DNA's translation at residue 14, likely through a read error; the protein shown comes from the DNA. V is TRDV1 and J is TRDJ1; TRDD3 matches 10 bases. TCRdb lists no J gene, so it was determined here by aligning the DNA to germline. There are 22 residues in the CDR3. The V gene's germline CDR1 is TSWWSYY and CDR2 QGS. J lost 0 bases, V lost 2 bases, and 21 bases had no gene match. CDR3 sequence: CALGEWHFLPLGDKGYTDKLIF. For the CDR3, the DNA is TGTGCTCTTGGGGAATGGCATTTCCTACCTCTGGGGGATAAGGGCTACACCGATAAACTCATCTTT.

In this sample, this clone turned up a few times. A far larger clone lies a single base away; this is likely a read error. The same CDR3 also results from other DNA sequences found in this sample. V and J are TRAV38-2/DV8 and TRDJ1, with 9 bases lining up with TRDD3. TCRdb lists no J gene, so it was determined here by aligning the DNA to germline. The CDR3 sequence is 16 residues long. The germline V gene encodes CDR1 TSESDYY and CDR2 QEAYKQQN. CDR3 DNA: TGTGCTCCCGGATTTGGGGGATATCCGTACACCGACAAACTCATCTTT. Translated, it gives CAPGFGGYPYTDKLIF.

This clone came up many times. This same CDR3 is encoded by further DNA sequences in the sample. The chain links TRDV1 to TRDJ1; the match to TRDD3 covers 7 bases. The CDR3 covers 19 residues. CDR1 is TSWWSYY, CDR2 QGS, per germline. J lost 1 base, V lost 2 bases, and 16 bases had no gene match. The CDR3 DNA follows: TGTGCTCTTGGGGAAACCCAACTACACTGGGGACTAATCACCGATAAACTCATCTTT. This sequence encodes CALGETQLHWGLITDKLIF.

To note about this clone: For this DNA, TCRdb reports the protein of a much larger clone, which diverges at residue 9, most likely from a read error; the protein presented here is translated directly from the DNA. The CDR3, as DNA: TGTGCTCTTGGGGAACCGTCTCCTGCTAAACTCATCTTT. As protein: CALGEPSPAKLIF. This chain connects TRDV1 to TRDJ1; D gene ambiguous. The germline V gene has CDR1 TSWWSYY and CDR2 QGS. The CDR3 covers 13 residues. Trimming took 1 base from V and 7 from J, leaving 10 bases between them.

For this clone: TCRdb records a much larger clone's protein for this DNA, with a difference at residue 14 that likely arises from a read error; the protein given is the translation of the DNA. The DNA for the CDR3 is TGTGCCTGTGACACCCGGGGGATACCCACCTACCACACCGGTAAACTCATCTTT. Translated: CACDTRGIPTYHTGKLIF. The rearrangement uses TRDV2 and TRDJ1; 9 bases fit TRDD3. TCRdb lists no J gene, so it was determined here by aligning the DNA to germline. This CDR3 region has 18 residues. The V gene's germline CDR1 is GEAIGNYY and CDR2 EKD.

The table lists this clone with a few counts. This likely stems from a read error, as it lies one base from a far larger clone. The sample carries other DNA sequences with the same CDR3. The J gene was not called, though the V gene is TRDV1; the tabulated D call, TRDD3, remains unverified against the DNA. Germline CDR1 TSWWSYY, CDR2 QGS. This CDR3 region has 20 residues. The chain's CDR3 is CALGELGPPAGRSFTDKLIF. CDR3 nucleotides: TGTGCTCTTGGGGAACTTGGGCCCCCCGCGGGCCGCTCCTTCACCGATAAACTCATCTTC.

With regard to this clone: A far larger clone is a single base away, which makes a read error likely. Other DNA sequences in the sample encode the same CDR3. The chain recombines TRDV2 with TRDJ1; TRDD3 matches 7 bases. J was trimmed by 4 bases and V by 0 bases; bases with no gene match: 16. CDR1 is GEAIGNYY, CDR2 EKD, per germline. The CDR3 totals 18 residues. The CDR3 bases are TGTGCCTGTGACACCAGGATATCTGGTGGATACGGGAGCGATAAACTCATCTTT. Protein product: CACDTRISGGYGSDKLIF.

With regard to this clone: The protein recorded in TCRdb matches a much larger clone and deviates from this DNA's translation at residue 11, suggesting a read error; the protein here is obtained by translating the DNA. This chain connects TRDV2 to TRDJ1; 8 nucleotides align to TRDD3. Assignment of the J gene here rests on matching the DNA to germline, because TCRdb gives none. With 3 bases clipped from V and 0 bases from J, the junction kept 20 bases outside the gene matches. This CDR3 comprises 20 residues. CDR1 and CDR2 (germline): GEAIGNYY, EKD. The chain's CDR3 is CACDSLGGGFSSSYTDKLIF. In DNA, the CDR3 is TGTGCCTGTGACTCCCTTGGTGGGGGATTCTCTTCGTCGTACACCGATAAACTCATCTTT.

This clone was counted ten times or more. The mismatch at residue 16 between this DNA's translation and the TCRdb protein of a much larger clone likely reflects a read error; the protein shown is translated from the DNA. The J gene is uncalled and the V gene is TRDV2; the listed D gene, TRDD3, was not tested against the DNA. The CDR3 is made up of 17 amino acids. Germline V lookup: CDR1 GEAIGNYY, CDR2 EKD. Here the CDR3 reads CACDPVSSLGNTDKLTF. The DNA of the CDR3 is TGTGCCTGTGATCCCGTCTCTTCGCTGGGGAACACCGATAAACTCACCTTT.

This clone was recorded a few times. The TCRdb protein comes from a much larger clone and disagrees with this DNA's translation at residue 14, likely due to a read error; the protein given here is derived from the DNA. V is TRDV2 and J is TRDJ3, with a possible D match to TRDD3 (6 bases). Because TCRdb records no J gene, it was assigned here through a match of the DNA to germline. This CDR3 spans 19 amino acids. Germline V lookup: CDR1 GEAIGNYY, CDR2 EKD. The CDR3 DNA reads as TGTGCCTGTGACACAAGTAGGGGGACAGGCTCCTGGGACGCCCGACAGATGTTTTTC. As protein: CACDTSRGTGSWDARQMFF.

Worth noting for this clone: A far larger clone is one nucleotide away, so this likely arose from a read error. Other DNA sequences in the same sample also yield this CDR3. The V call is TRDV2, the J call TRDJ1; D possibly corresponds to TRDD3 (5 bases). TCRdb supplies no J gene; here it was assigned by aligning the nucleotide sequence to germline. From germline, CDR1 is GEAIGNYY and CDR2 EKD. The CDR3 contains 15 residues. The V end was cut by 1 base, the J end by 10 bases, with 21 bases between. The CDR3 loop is CACDTLELNWKGLIF. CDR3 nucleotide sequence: TGTGCCTGTGACACGTTAGAATTAAACTGGAAGGGACTCATCTTT.

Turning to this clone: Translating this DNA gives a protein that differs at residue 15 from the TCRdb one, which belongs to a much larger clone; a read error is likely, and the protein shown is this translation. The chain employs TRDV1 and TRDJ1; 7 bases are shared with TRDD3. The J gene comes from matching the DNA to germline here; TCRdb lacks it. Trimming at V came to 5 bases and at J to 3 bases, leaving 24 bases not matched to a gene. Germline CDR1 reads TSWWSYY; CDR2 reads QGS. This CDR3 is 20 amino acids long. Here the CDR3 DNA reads TGTGCTCTTGGGACCGTTCCGAGGGTGTTAGGGATACCTGGTGCCGATAAACTCATCTTT. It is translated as CALGTVPRVLGIPGADKLIF.

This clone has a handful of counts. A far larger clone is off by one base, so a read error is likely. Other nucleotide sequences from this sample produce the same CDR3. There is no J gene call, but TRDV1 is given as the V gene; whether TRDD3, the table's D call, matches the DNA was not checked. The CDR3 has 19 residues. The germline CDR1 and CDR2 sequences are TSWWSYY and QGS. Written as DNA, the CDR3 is TGTGCTCTTGGGGAACGCGGCCTTCCCGGGGGACTCGCTACCGATAAACTCATCTTC. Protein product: CALGERGLPGGLATDKLIF.

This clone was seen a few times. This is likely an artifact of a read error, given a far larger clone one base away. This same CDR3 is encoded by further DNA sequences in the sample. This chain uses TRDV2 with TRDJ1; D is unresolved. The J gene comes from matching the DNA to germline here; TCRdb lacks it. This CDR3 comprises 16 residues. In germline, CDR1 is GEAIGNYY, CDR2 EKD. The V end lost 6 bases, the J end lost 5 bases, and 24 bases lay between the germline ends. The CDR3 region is CACNCQNSTEIDKLIF. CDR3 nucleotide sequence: TGTGCCTGTAATTGTCAGAATTCGACGGAGATAGATAAACTCATCTTT.

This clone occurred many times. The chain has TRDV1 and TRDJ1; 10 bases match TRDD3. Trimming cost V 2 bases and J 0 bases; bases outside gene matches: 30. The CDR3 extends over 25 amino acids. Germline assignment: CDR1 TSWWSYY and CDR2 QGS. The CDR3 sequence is CALGECDGRGEGDTYPSMYTDKLIF. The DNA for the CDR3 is TGTGCTCTTGGGGAATGCGACGGGAGAGGGGAGGGGGATACGTACCCCTCAATGTACACCGATAAACTCATCTTT.

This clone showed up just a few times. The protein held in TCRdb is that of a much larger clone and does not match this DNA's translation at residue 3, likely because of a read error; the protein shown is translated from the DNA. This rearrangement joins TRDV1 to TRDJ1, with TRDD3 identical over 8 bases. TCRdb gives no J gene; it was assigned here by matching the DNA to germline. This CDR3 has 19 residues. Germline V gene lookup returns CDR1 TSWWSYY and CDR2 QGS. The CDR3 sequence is CAFGDLYHYRGGYTDKLIF. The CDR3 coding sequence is TGTGCTTTTGGGGACCTCTACCACTACCGTGGGGGATACACCGATAAACTCATCTTT.

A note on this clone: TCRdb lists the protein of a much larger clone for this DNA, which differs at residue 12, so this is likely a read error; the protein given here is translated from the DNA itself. The CDR3 loop is CALGDTLTANSRSSKLIF. In DNA form, the CDR3 reads TGTGCTCTTGGGGATACTCTCACGGCGAACAGTAGATCCAGTAAACTCATCTTT. The rearrangement links TRDV1 to TRDJ1, with unresolved D. The CDR3 length is 18 residues. The germline gives CDR1 TSWWSYY, CDR2 QGS. With 3 bases removed from V and 7 bases from J, the gap between germline ends came to 27 bases.

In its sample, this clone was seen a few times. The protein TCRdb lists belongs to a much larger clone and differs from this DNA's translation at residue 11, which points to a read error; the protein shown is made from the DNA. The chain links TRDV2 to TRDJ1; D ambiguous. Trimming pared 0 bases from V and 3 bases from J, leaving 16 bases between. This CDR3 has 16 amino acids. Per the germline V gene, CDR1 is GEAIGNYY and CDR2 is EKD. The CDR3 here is CACDTVTPGYADKLIF. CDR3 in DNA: TGTGCCTGTGACACCGTCACTCCGGGTTACGCCGATAAACTCATCTTT.

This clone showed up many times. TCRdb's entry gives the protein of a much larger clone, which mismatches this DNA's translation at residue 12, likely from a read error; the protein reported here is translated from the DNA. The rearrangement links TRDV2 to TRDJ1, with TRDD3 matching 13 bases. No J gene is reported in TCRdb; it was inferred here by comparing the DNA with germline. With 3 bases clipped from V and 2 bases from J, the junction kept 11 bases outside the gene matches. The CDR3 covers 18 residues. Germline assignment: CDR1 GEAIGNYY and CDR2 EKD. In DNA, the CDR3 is TGTGCCTGTGACGCCCGTACTGGGGGATACGCGGAGACCGATAAACTCATCTTT. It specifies CACDARTGGYAETDKLIF.

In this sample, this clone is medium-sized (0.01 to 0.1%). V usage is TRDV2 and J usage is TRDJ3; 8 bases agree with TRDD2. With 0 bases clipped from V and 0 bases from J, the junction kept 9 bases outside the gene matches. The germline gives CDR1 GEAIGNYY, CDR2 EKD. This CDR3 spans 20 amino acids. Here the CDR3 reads CACDTKDFLPTSWDTRQMFF. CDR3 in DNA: TGTGCCTGTGACACCAAAGACTTCCTACCAACCTCCTGGGACACCCGACAGATGTTTTTC.

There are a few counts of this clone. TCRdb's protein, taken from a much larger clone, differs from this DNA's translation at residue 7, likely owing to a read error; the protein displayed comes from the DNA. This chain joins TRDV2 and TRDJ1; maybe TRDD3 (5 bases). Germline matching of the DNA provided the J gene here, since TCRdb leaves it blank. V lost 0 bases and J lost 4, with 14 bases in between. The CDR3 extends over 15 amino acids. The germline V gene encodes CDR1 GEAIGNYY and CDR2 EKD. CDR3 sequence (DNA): TGTGCCTGTGACACCGTGGAGGATAGGGGCGATAAACTCATCTTT. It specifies CACDTVEDRGDKLIF.

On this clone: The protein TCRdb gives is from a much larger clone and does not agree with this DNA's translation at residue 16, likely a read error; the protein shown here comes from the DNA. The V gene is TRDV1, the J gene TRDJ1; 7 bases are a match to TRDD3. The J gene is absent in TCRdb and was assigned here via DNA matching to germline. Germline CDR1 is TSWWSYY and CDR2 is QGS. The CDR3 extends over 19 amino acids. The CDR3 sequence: CALGEHKADWGARVDRLIF. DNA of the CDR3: TGTGCTCTTGGGGAACATAAGGCGGACTGGGGTGCTCGGGTCGATAGACTCATCTTT.

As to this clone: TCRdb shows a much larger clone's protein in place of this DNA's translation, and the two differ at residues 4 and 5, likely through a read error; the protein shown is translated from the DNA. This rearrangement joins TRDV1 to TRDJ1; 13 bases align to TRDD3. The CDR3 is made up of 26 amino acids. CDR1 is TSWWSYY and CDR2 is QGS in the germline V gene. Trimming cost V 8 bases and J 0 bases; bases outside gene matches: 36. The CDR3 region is CALWALTSFSRTGGYALLTYTDKLIF. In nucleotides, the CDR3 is TGTGCTCTTTGGGCCCTAACTTCCTTCAGTCGTACTGGGGGATACGCCCTCCTTACTTACACCGATAAACTCATCTTT.